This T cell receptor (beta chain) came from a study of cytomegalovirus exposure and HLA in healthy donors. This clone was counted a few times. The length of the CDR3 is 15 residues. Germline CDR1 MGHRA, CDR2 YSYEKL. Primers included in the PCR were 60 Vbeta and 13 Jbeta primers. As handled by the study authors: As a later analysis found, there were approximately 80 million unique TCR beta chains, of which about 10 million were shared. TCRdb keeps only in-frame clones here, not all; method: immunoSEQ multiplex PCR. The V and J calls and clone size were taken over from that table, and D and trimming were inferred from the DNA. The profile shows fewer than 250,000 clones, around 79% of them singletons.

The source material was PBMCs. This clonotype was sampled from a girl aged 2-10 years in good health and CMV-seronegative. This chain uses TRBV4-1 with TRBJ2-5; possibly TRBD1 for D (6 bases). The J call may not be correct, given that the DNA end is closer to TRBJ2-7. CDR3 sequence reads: CASSQATGDRHEQYF. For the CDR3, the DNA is TGCGCCAGCAGCCAAGCGACAGGAGATCGCCACGAGCAGTACTTC.